These 26 T cell receptor beta chains were sequenced from one sample in a study of CD8 T cells in Susac syndrome. A quantity of roughly 0.5 to 1 ug RNA underwent reverse transcription using random hexamers. Each CDR3 protein is one row after TCRdb ran MiXCR on the immunoSEQ multiplex PCR reads. The table has roughly 250,000 distinct CDR3 sequences, almost 97% seen once. Sequenced: CD4+ T cells from PBMCs. These receptor sequences come from a human donor with Susac syndrome.

The rearrangement links TRBV10-3 to TRBJ2-1; D might be TRBD1 or TRBD2, each matching 5 bases. The CDR3 runs 11 residues. V shed 6 bases and J shed 8 bases, with 8 bases lying between them. Germline V gives CDR1 ENHRY, CDR2 SYGVKD. The CDR3 nucleotides read TGTGCCATCAGGCTGGGGGATGAGCAGTTCTTC. Translating gives CAIRLGDEQFF.

J is TRBJ2-3 and V is TRBV5-4; 9 bases line up with TRBD2. Germline V CDR1 and CDR2: SGHNT, YYREEE (reference sequence). The CDR3 runs 14 residues. Unmatched junction bases numbered 7, after V lost 7 bases and J lost 4 bases. CDR3 residues: CASQIGTSSDTQYF. As DNA, the CDR3 is TGTGCCAGCCAAATCGGGACTAGCTCAGATACGCAGTATTTT.

The sample holds one count of this clonotype. V is TRBV20-1 and J is TRBJ1-1; D not certain. Germline CDR1 reads DFQATT; CDR2 reads SNEGSKA (reference sequence). This CDR3 is built from 10 residues. Trimming left V 3 bases short and J 7 bases short, with 6 bases between. As DNA, the CDR3 is TGCAGTGCTAGGGAGAATGAAGCTTTCTTT. As protein: CSARENEAFF.

The table lists this clonotype with a count of one. The V and J genes are TRBV30 and TRBJ1-1, with D perhaps TRBD1 (6 bases). V lost 5 bases, J lost 4 bases, and 20 bases lay in between. Per germline, CDR1 GTSNPN and CDR2 SVGIG (reference sequence). CDR3 length equals 15 residues. The CDR3 loop is CAWGRGQGLATEAFF. Written as DNA, the CDR3 is TGTGCCTGGGGCCGGGGGCAGGGATTGGCCACTGAAGCTTTCTTT.

The chain carries TRBV15 and TRBJ2-5, with TRBD2 matching 7 bases. The V gene end was trimmed by 0 bases and the J gene end by 5 bases; junction bases not matched to a gene: 9. Germline lookup yields CDR1 LNHNV and CDR2 YYDKDF (reference sequence). The CDR3 has 16 amino acids. The CDR3 nucleotides read TGTGCCACCAGCAGAGATTTTCCGACTAGCTCGGAGACCCAGTACTTC. It specifies CATSRDFPTSSETQYF.

The chain combines TRBV9 with TRBJ1-4; the D gene is possibly TRBD1 (5 bases). Trimming stripped 7 bases from V and 8 bases from J, with 24 bases between. CDR3 size: 16 residues. Germline lookup yields CDR1 SGDLS and CDR2 YYNGEE. CDR3 loop: CASSKGTEAGDEKLFF. CDR3 nucleotide sequence: TGTGCCAGCTCCAAGGGGACGGAGGCGGGGGACGAAAAACTGTTTTTT.

V gene TRBV29-1 combines with J gene TRBJ1-4; weak D call: TRBD1 (6 bases). The V gene lost 7 bases and the J gene lost 7 bases, with 13 bases spanning the gap. Germline V gene sequence: CDR1 SQVTM, CDR2 ANQGSEA. The CDR3 is 12 residues long. Written as DNA, the CDR3 is TGCAGCGGGGGACATACCAGTGAAAAACTGTTTTTT. Residues: CSGGHTSEKLFF.

This rearrangement joins TRBV5-1 to TRBJ1-4; the D is unclear. The CDR3 contains 15 residues. Germline V lookup: CDR1 SGHRS, CDR2 YFSETQ. The V end was cut by 4 bases, the J end by 4 bases, with 14 bases between. The CDR3 region has the DNA TGCGCCAGCAGCCGTCAGGCAGAGATTAATGAAAAACTGTTTTTT. It is translated as CASSRQAEINEKLFF.

The rearrangement uses TRBV20-1 and TRBJ2-7, with 10 positions matching TRBD1. The CDR3 runs 14 residues. J was trimmed by 2 bases and V by 6 bases; bases with no gene match: 7. Germline CDR1 reads DFQATT; CDR2 reads SNEGSKA (reference sequence). In DNA form, the CDR3 reads TGCAGTGCCATCCGGGGACAGGGGCCCTACGAGCAGTACTTC. Translation: CSAIRGQGPYEQYF.

The chain couples TRBV21-1 to TRBJ2-4; the table's D gene call, TRBD2, was not cross checked with the DNA. TRBV21-1 is noted as a pseudogene. The CDR3 is 15 residues long. The CDR3 nucleotides are TGTGCCAGCAGCAAAAAAGAAGCGGGGGAAAACATTCAGTACTTC. Its translation: CASSKKEAGENIQYF.

The V call is TRBV25-1, the J call TRBJ2-5, with 9 bases identical to TRBD1. The CDR3 has 17 amino acids. The germline V gene has CDR1 MGHDK and CDR2 SYGVNS. V lost 3 bases and J lost 5; bases outside the gene matches: 13. The CDR3 loop reads CASSETTGTGFRETQYF. The CDR3 bases are TGTGCCAGCAGTGAGACAACCGGGACAGGGTTCCGGGAGACCCAGTACTTC.

In DNA, the CDR3 is TGTGCCAGCAGTTCCAGACTAGCGGGAGGACGAGCGCAGTATTTT. Amino acids: CASSSRLAGGRAQYF. This sequence joins TRBV12-3 or TRBV12-4 and TRBJ2-3, with 13 bases matching TRBD2. With V trimmed by 4 bases and J by 10 bases, 8 bases remained unmatched. CDR3 length equals 15 residues.

This clonotype was recorded only once. The chain carries TRBV29-1 and TRBJ1-1; D ambiguous. Per the germline V gene, CDR1 is SQVTM and CDR2 is ANQGSEA. Trimming cost V 6 bases and J 0 bases, with 11 bases left between them. This CDR3 has 13 residues. The CDR3 coding sequence is TGCAGCGTCCACCTGGAGATGAACACTGAAGCTTTCTTT. Translation: CSVHLEMNTEAFF. Using reference TRBV29-1 and TRBJ1-1 for the parts outside the CDR3, the full variable domain is SAVISQKPSRDICQRGTSLTIQCQVDSQVTMMFWYRQQPGQSLTLIATANQGSEATYESGFVIDKFPISRPNLTFSTLTVSNMSPEDSSIYLCSVHLEMNTEAFFGQGTRLTVV.

The chain employs TRBV5-1 and TRBJ2-1, with D perhaps TRBD1 or TRBD2 (5 bases each). From germline, CDR1 is SGHRS and CDR2 YFSETQ. V was pared by 4 bases and J by 0 bases, with 8 bases between. The CDR3 loop spans 14 amino acids. Written as DNA, the CDR3 is TGCGCCAGCAGCGGGACCGGCTCCTACAATGAGCAGTTCTTC. Its protein is CASSGTGSYNEQFF.

V is TRBV12-3 or TRBV12-4 and J is TRBJ2-5; a weak D match, TRBD2 (6 bases). CDR3 length: 12 residues. Trimming stripped 4 bases from V and 7 bases from J, with 10 bases between. The CDR3, as DNA: TGTGCCAGCAGTTCCCAGGGAGGGACCCAGTACTTC. It codes for CASSSQGGTQYF.

This clonotype was observed a single time. The chain has TRBV4-1 and TRBJ2-1; weak D call: TRBD1 (5 bases). Trimming took off 0 bases at V and 9 bases at J, with 9 bases between the two ends. This CDR3 contains 13 residues. The V gene's germline CDR1 is MGHRA and CDR2 YSYEKL. CDR3 residues: CASSQEQGIEQFF. CDR3 in DNA: TGCGCCAGCAGCCAAGAGCAGGGCATTGAGCAGTTCTTC.

The rearrangement uses TRBV20-1 and TRBJ1-2, with TRBD1 identical over 10 bases. The CDR3 contains 16 residues. Per the germline V gene, CDR1 is DFQATT and CDR2 is SNEGSKA (reference sequence). The V and J ends lost 3 bases and 5 bases, in that order; junction bases with no gene match: 12. The CDR3: CSASELGTGVPYGYTF. The CDR3 DNA reads as TGCAGTGCTAGTGAACTCGGGACAGGGGTCCCGTATGGCTACACCTTC.

The chain combines TRBV30 with TRBJ1-1; D is undetermined. The CDR3 extends over 11 amino acids. V gave up 4 bases and J gave up 4 bases, with 7 bases separating them. Germline V gene sequence: CDR1 GTSNPN, CDR2 SVGIG (reference sequence). CDR3 amino acids: CAWTPRTEAFF. Written as DNA, the CDR3 is TGTGCCTGGACCCCTCGCACTGAAGCTTTCTTT.

V usage is TRBV29-1 and J usage is TRBJ2-1; D not resolved. The CDR3 sequence is 12 residues long. Trimming took off 3 bases at V and 12 bases at J, with 15 bases between the two ends. From germline, CDR1 is SQVTM and CDR2 ANQGSEA. Written as DNA, the CDR3 is TGCAGCGTTGATCTTAGGGCAGAATCGCAGTTCTTC. The encoded protein is CSVDLRAESQFF.

The rearrangement uses TRBV29-1 and TRBJ1-1; D might be TRBD1 (6 bases). Trimming removed 4 bases at V and 11 bases at J, with 20 bases between. CDR3 length: 13 amino acids. Germline CDR1 SQVTM, CDR2 ANQGSEA. The CDR3 DNA follows: TGCAGCGTTGTTCACGGTTTGACAGGACGGGCTTTCTTT. It translates to CSVVHGLTGRAFF.

This clonotype is a singleton in its sample. V usage is TRBV9 and J usage is TRBJ2-7, with 10 nucleotides matching TRBD1. The V gene end was trimmed by 3 bases and the J gene end by 2 bases; junction bases not matched to a gene: 2. The CDR3 spans 14 residues. The germline V gene encodes CDR1 SGDLS and CDR2 YYNGEE. This CDR3 reads CASSAGQGTYEQYF. CDR3 sequence (DNA): TGTGCCAGCAGCGCGGGACAGGGGACCTACGAGCAGTACTTC.

The CDR3 sequence: CASSPEDRANYGYTF. The CDR3, as DNA: TGCGCCAGCAGCCCGGAGGACAGAGCTAACTATGGCTACACCTTC. This chain uses TRBV5-1 with TRBJ1-2; maybe TRBD1 (6 bases). Per the germline V gene, CDR1 is SGHRS and CDR2 is YFSETQ. The ends were cut back, 4 bases at V and 0 bases at J, with 13 bases in the middle. This CDR3 is 15 amino acids long.

A few counts support this clonotype. The chain is built from TRBV12-3 or TRBV12-4 and TRBJ2-5; weak D call: TRBD2 (5 bases). V was trimmed by 4 bases and J by 2 bases, leaving 8 bases between them. The CDR3 is 13 residues long. CDR3 bases: TGTGCCAGCAGTTCGGGGTCTCAAGAGACCCAGTACTTC. Protein sequence: CASSSGSQETQYF.

The chain couples TRBV4-1 to TRBJ2-5, with D tentatively TRBD1 (5 bases). The V and J ends lost 1 base and 1 base respectively, with 16 bases between them. The V gene's germline CDR1 is MGHRA and CDR2 YSYEKL. The CDR3 sequence is 17 residues long. CDR3 DNA: TGCGCCAGCAGCCAAGTCGGGCAGGGAATCGCCCAAGAGACCCAGTACTTC. Protein: CASSQVGQGIAQETQYF.

The gene calls are TRBV5-4 and TRBJ2-7; 13 nucleotides line up with TRBD2. With V trimmed by 5 bases and J by 4 bases, 9 bases remained unmatched. CDR1 is SGHNT and CDR2 is YYREEE in the germline V gene (reference sequence). This CDR3 is built from 16 residues. Here the CDR3 reads CASSRTSGSTLYEQYF. DNA of the CDR3: TGTGCCAGCAGTCGGACTAGCGGGAGTACCTTGTACGAGCAGTACTTC.

The CDR3 region has the DNA TGCAGTGCTCGACCCCGACGGGGTAGCACTGAAGCTTTCTTT. Encoded protein: CSARPRRGSTEAFF. The chain uses TRBV20-1 and TRBJ1-1; D uncertain. This CDR3 comprises 14 residues. Trimming stripped 5 bases from V and 4 bases from J, with 17 bases between. CDR1 is DFQATT and CDR2 is SNEGSKA in the germline V gene (reference sequence).